This T cell receptor beta chain stems from a study of CD8+ T cells in alopecia areata. The sample's treatment: oral pan-JAK inhibitor, 5-10 mg twice daily. Extraction of RNA preceded its reverse transcription into cDNA, which served as the sequencing template. The repertoire was sequenced with immunoSEQ multiplex PCR; TCRdb's copy has only in-frame clones and lacks some. The sample contains about 220,000 clones, about three fifths of which appear only once. Study outcomes and limitations: The study also sequences resident alphabeta T cells of normal skin in scalp samples. For patients receiving tofacitinib, scalp clonality and expanded CD8+ clones among the top 100 significantly decreased.

Germline values: CDR1 MGHDK, CDR2 SYGVNS. CDR3 length: 14 residues. Deletions cut 2 bases from V and 4 bases from J, with 11 bases between. Concerning this clone: The antigen remains undetermined.

This sequence joins TRBV25-1 and TRBJ1-2; the D is unclear. This specimen was CD4+ T cells sorted from blood, taken at week 4, from a patient treated with tofacitinib. This sequence was found in a human donor with alopecia areata. The CDR3 spells CASSELGGSYGYTF. The DNA of the CDR3 is TGTGCCAGCAGTGAACTAGGCGGGAGCTATGGCTACACCTTC.